This T cell receptor beta chain was sequenced in a study of T-cell reconstitution after alpha-beta-depleted transplantation in children. Whole-study findings and limits: The authors attributed T-cell counts and diversity one year after transplant mostly to newly produced T cells. The study reportedly traced alpha-beta T cells about two months after transplant to several hundred expanded graft clones. TCRbeta diversity was high at day 60 in some patients (a result of surviving recipient T cells and thymic progenitors).

In this sample, this clonotype turned up a few times. What it binds is unknown. CDR1 LNHNV and CDR2 YYDKDF come from the germline V gene (reference sequence). Trimming pared 2 bases from V and 1 base from J, leaving 14 bases between. CDR3 size: 16 residues. This sample's TCRbeta library carried unique molecular identifier barcodes. Each CDR3 protein gets one entry after TCRdb re-called the PCR reads with MiXCR. The sample shows around 230,000 distinct CDR3 sequences, around a sixth of them seen only once. The V and J genes are TRBV15 and TRBJ2-5; D may be TRBD1 or TRBD2 (7 bases each). This specimen was PBMCs, mostly from graft donor cells, taken 360 days after TCRalphabeta/CD19-depleted stem cell transplant. This clonotype originated in a male patient aged 2-9 years who had a stem cell transplant for acute lymphoblastic leukemia, so the T cells may come from the graft donor. The CDR3 spells CATSRPQGGFQETQYF. The DNA for the CDR3 is TGTGCCACCAGCAGACCCCAGGGGGGGTTCCAAGAGACCCAGTACTTC.